This TCR beta chain came from a study of vaccination and CD4 T cells after COVID-19. Study-wide results and limits: The authors identified 304 of 307 vaccine-specific clones in convalescent patients as spike mono-reactive. Reactive clone data from convalescent patients indicated a median of roughly 86% appearing only post-vaccination.

One entry per CDR3 protein results from TCRdb running MiXCR on the PCR reads. Of just under 20,000 distinct CDR3 sequences listed, 60% are singletons. Positive PCR tests were logged from March through December 2020, ahead of US Alpha, Beta and Delta variants. A note on this clonotype: Its antigen remains unidentified.

The CDR3 loop spans 13 amino acids. Germline CDR1 and CDR2: SNHLY and FYNNEI. Trimming cost V 5 bases and J 7 bases, with 14 bases left between them. This TCR was recovered from a human donor who had recovered from COVID-19. Specimen: CD4+ T cells from blood, collected after SARS-CoV-2 vaccination. This chain joins TRBV2 and TRBJ2-5, with D tentatively TRBD1 or TRBD2 (5 bases each). CDR3 loop: CASSRGVDGTQYF. DNA of the CDR3: TGTGCCAGCAGTCGGGGCGTAGACGGGACCCAGTACTTC. Combining the CDR3 with reference TRBV2 and TRBJ2-5 gives the whole variable domain EPEVTQTPSHQVTQMGQEVILRCVPISNHLYFYWYRQILGQKVEFLVSFYNNEISEKSEIFDDQFSVERPDGSNFTLKIRSTKLEDSAMYFCASSRGVDGTQYFGPGTRLLVL.